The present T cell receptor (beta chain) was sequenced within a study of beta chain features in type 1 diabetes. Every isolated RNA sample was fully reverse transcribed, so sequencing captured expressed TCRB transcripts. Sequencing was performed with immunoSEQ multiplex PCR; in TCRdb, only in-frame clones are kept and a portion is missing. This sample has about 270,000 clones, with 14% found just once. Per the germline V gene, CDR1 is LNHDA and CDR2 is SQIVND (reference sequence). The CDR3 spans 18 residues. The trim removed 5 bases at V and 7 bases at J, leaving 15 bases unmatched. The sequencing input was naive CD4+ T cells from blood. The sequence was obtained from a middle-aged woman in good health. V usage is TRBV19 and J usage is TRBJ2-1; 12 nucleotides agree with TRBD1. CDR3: CASSPRPGTGGARNEQFF. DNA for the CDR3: TGTGCCAGTAGTCCGAGACCCGGGACAGGGGGCGCGAGGAATGAGCAGTTCTTC.